A single sample is the source of the 30 T cell receptor beta chains below, sequenced in a study of T cells in Graves' hyperthyroidism and ophthalmopathy. Amplification of TCR beta CDR3 regions used RNA as the template. Using the HTBI primer set, a first-round RT-PCR was run on the TCR CDR3. One entry per CDR3 protein, called by TCRdb with MiXCR from the multiplex PCR reads. The data hold about 480,000 distinct CDR3 sequences, with over 13% observed a single time. The sample taken for sequencing was blood. These receptors came from a woman aged 18-29 years with Graves' hyperthyroidism.

This clonotype was picked up many times. It may be a read error: a sequence one base away is much more abundant. V and J are TRBV12-3 or TRBV12-4 and TRBJ1-5; tentatively, D is TRBD1 (6 bases). CDR3 length: 13 residues. V was pared by 5 bases and J by 1 base, with 6 bases between. CDR3 DNA sequence: TGTGCCAGCAGTGGACAGAGCAATCAGCCCCAGCATTTT. Translating it yields CASSGQSNQPQHF.

This clonotype was seen at least ten times. This chain links TRBV11-1 with TRBJ2-3; D gene ambiguous. CDR3 length: 14 amino acids. Germline V lookup: CDR1 SGHAT, CDR2 FQDESV (reference sequence). V was clipped by 3 bases and J by 2 bases, with 9 bases between them. CDR3 nucleotide sequence: TGTGCCAGCAGCTTGGAAAGAGCCACAGATACGCAGTATTTT. This codes for CASSLERATDTQYF.

This clonotype was counted between two and nine times. This chain links TRBV6-5 with TRBJ1-2; no firm D call. Germline values: CDR1 MNHEY, CDR2 SVGAGI. CDR3 length: 15 amino acids. Trimming pared 2 bases from V and 6 bases from J, leaving 16 bases between. The CDR3 nucleotides are TGTGCCAGCAGTTACGAGGCGCGTCAGGAAAATGGCTACACCTTC. Translating gives CASSYEARQENGYTF.

There are a few counts of this clonotype. For the CDR3, the DNA is TGTGCCAGCAGCCAAGGACTATCCGGGCAGTATTTT. Its protein product is CASSQGLSGQYF. The chain employs TRBV3-1 and TRBJ2-3, with D maybe TRBD2 (5 bases). V was cut by 1 base and J by 11 bases, with 10 bases left in between. CDR3 length: 12 amino acids. Germline V gene lookup returns CDR1 LGHDT and CDR2 YNNKEL (reference sequence).

There are many counts of this clonotype. CDR3 amino acids: CATSERVKRNEQFF. Written as DNA, the CDR3 is TGTGCCACCAGTGAGAGAGTCAAACGGAATGAGCAGTTCTTC. The genes are TRBV24-1 and TRBJ2-1; D ambiguous. CDR3 length equals 14 residues. V was shortened by 4 bases and J by 7 bases, with 13 bases between the two germline ends. Germline V gives CDR1 KGHDR, CDR2 SFDVKD.

This clonotype occurred a few times. This CDR3 reads CASSFGLGNPYNEQFF. Written as DNA, the CDR3 is TGTGCCAGCAGCTTCGGCTTAGGGAACCCTTACAATGAGCAGTTCTTC. V usage is TRBV13 and J usage is TRBJ2-1; no firm D call. The CDR3 has 16 residues. Trimming removed 3 bases at V and 4 bases at J, with 16 bases between. The germline V gene encodes CDR1 PRHDT and CDR2 FYEKMQ (reference sequence).

This clonotype was recorded at least ten times. This rearrangement joins TRBV11-1 to TRBJ2-1; D is possibly TRBD2 (6 bases). Germline V gene lookup returns CDR1 SGHAT and CDR2 FQDESV (reference sequence). V lost 1 base to trimming and J lost 1 base, with 14 bases between them. The CDR3 extends over 17 amino acids. CDR3 region: CASSLGPGVGSYNEQFF. The CDR3 region has the DNA TGTGCCAGCAGCTTAGGACCGGGAGTAGGGTCCTACAATGAGCAGTTCTTC.

V and J are TRBV7-9 and TRBJ1-1; weak D call: TRBD1 (5 bases). The germline gives CDR1 SEHNR, CDR2 FQNEAQ (reference sequence). With 1 base removed from V and 6 bases from J, the gap between germline ends came to 18 bases. The CDR3 loop spans 16 amino acids. DNA of the CDR3: TGTGCCAGCAGCTTAGGCGTCAGGGTCAGTGTCTCTGAAGCTTTCTTT. Its translation: CASSLGVRVSVSEAFF.

The chain uses TRBV4-2 and TRBJ2-2; D is undetermined. This CDR3 is 13 amino acids long. V gave up 2 bases and J gave up 7 bases, with 8 bases separating them. Germline lookup yields CDR1 LGHNA and CDR2 YNFKEQ. CDR3 coding DNA: TGTGCCAGCAGCCAATCGAGTAACGGGGAGCTGTTTTTT. Residues: CASSQSSNGELFF.

V usage is TRBV5-6 and J usage is TRBJ1-2; a weak D match, TRBD1 (5 bases). V lost 2 bases to trimming and J lost 7 bases, with 9 bases between them. The CDR3 has 12 residues. The germline CDR1 and CDR2 sequences are SGHDT and YYEEEE. CDR3: CASSFGTTGYTF. DNA of the CDR3: TGTGCCAGCAGCTTCGGGACTACTGGCTACACCTTC.

This clonotype has just a few counts. This chain uses TRBV12-3 or TRBV12-4 with TRBJ2-7; 7 bases fit TRBD2. With 0 bases clipped from V and 4 bases from J, the junction kept 3 bases outside the gene matches. This CDR3 spans 14 amino acids. Here the CDR3 reads CASSLAGGPYEQYV. CDR3 coding DNA: TGTGCCAGCAGTTTAGCGGGAGGGCCTTACGAGCAGTACGTC.

This clonotype was observed many times. V gene TRBV6-5 combines with J gene TRBJ1-1, with TRBD1 matching 8 bases. Germline-derived CDR1 and CDR2 are MNHEY and SVGAGI. CDR3 length: 17 amino acids. The junction had 13 bases not matched to a gene; V was cut back by 2 bases and J by 5 bases. The CDR3 bases are TGTGCCAGCAGTTACGGGTTTGCAGGGGGCCGACGGACTGAAGCTTTCTTT. The encoded protein is CASSYGFAGGRRTEAFF.

The sample holds a few counts of this clonotype. The V and J genes are TRBV3-1 and TRBJ2-1; 7 bases fit TRBD1. This CDR3 spans 17 amino acids. Germline V lookup: CDR1 LGHDT, CDR2 YNNKEL (reference sequence). J gave up 8 bases and V 4 bases, and 17 bases lay outside the gene matches. The CDR3 spells CASSPSRVWQGVYEQFF. CDR3 sequence (DNA): TGTGCCAGCAGCCCGTCAAGGGTTTGGCAGGGGGTTTATGAGCAGTTCTTC.

This rearrangement joins TRBV18 to TRBJ2-5; 15 bases line up with TRBD2. The CDR3 is made up of 17 amino acids. The germline V gene has CDR1 KGHSH and CDR2 LQKENI. Trimming at V came to 4 bases and at J to 4 bases, leaving 7 bases not matched to a gene. The CDR3, as DNA: TGTGCCAGCTCACGGACTAGCGGGAGGGCCCGGGGAGAGACCCAGTACTTC. Translation: CASSRTSGRARGETQYF.

This clonotype occurred many times. The chain carries TRBV7-9 and TRBJ1-1; 8 positions agree with TRBD1. This CDR3 spans 16 amino acids. V shed 3 bases, J shed 4 bases, and the junction held 10 bases outside the gene matches. CDR1 and CDR2 (germline): SEHNR, FQNEAQ (reference sequence). CDR3 amino acids: CASSFSHTTGGTEAFF. The DNA for the CDR3 is TGTGCCAGCAGCTTTTCCCACACCACAGGGGGCACTGAAGCTTTCTTT.

The rearrangement joins TRBV4-1 to TRBJ2-1; D gene unclear. Germline V gene data show CDR1 as MGHRA and CDR2 as YSYEKL. The CDR3 consists of 14 residues. Trimming left V 0 bases short and J 6 bases short, with 9 bases between. CDR3 protein: CASSQDLAINEQFF. In DNA form, the CDR3 reads TGCGCCAGCAGCCAAGATCTGGCTATCAATGAGCAGTTCTTC.

This clonotype occurred a few times. This chain joins TRBV30 and TRBJ1-5; D is unresolved. Germline CDR1 reads GTSNPN; CDR2 reads SVGIG (reference sequence). The length of the CDR3 is 15 residues. V lost 0 bases and J 0 bases, leaving 9 bases between the germline ends. For the CDR3, the DNA is TGTGCCTGGAGTGTACTGGGGAATAGCAATCAGCCCCAGCATTTT. Encoded protein: CAWSVLGNSNQPQHF.

The table lists this clonotype with many counts. This rearrangement joins TRBV2 to TRBJ2-6, with no clear D. The germline gives CDR1 SNHLY, CDR2 FYNNEI. V gave up 4 bases and J gave up 0 bases, with 7 bases separating them. The CDR3 runs 15 residues. The CDR3 coding sequence is TGTGCCAGCAGTGTCCCCAGCTCTGGGGCCAACGTCCTGACTTTC. Translation gives CASSVPSSGANVLTF.

There are many counts of this clonotype. The V call is TRBV7-8, the J call TRBJ2-1; possibly TRBD1 or TRBD2 for D (5 bases each). This CDR3 spans 15 amino acids. V gave up 0 bases and J gave up 9 bases, with 15 bases separating them. Germline V gives CDR1 SGHVS, CDR2 FQNEAQ. The CDR3 loop reads CASSLAGTPRTEQFF. The CDR3 nucleotides read TGTGCCAGCAGCTTAGCGGGGACGCCACGGACTGAGCAGTTCTTC.

This clonotype showed up many times. V and J are TRBV6-1 and TRBJ1-2, with no clear D. Trimming pared 7 bases from V and 2 bases from J, leaving 8 bases between. Germline CDR1 MNHNS, CDR2 SASEGT. CDR3 length equals 12 residues. CDR3 bases: TGTGCCAGCACGGCGAGGAACTATGGCTACACCTTC. Translation gives CASTARNYGYTF.

This clonotype appeared a few times. The genes are TRBV5-5 and TRBJ1-1; possible D gene TRBD1, 6 bases. The V end was cut by 0 bases, the J end by 7 bases, with 22 bases between. The CDR3 runs 17 residues. The germline gives CDR1 SGHKS, CDR2 YYEKEE (reference sequence). Here the CDR3 DNA reads TGTGCCAGCAGCTTGGTTGGTTACCTGAGGACAGACTTTGAAGCTTTCTTT. It is translated as CASSLVGYLRTDFEAFF. The full variable domain, in which reference TRBV5-5 and TRBJ1-1 provide the parts outside the CDR3, is DAGVTQSPTHLIKTRGQQVTLRCSPISGHKSVSWYQQVLGQGPQFIFQYYEKEERGRGNFPDRFSARQFPNYSSELNVNALLLGDSALYLCASSLVGYLRTDFEAFFGQGTRLTVV.

The J gene is TRBJ2-3, the V gene TRBV20-1; D call uncertain. Germline-derived CDR1 and CDR2 are DFQATT and SNEGSKA (reference sequence). The germline V and J ends were trimmed by 5 bases and 0 bases, with 18 bases remaining between them. The CDR3 has 16 amino acids. CDR3 DNA: TGCAGTGCTTGTCCGGTAATGGTTTGGAGCACAGATACGCAGTATTTT. Amino acid sequence: CSACPVMVWSTDTQYF.

The gene calls are TRBV19 and TRBJ2-3; D is perhaps TRBD2 (5 bases). The CDR3 is 15 amino acids. CDR1 and CDR2 from the germline V gene are LNHDA and SQIVND (reference sequence). Trimming took 0 bases from V and 10 from J, leaving 17 bases between them. This chain's CDR3 is CASSIDSTSNRAQYF. CDR3 sequence (DNA): TGTGCCAGTAGTATAGATAGTACTAGTAATCGCGCGCAGTATTTT.

This clonotype was counted many times. The rearrangement links TRBV29-1 to TRBJ2-1; 11 bases are a match to TRBD2. The junction had 4 bases not matched to a gene; V was cut back by 6 bases and J by 3 bases. Germline loops: CDR1 SQVTM, CDR2 ANQGSEA. The CDR3 is 14 residues long. The CDR3 DNA is TGCAGCGTAGCCGGACTAGCGGGCTACAATGAGCAGTTCTTC. Its translation is CSVAGLAGYNEQFF.

This clonotype came up many times. The genes are TRBV19 and TRBJ1-2; unclear D gene. Germline V gives CDR1 LNHDA, CDR2 SQIVND (reference sequence). Trimming took 8 bases from V and 0 from J, leaving 7 bases between them. CDR3 length: 12 amino acids. CDR3 in DNA: TGTGCCAGTCGGACTGCTAACTATGGCTACACCTTC. This sequence encodes CASRTANYGYTF.

This clonotype was picked up a small number of times. The rearrangement joins TRBV6-1 to TRBJ1-5; D is ambiguous. CDR1 MNHNS and CDR2 SASEGT come from the germline V gene. V shed 5 bases and J shed 1 base, with 9 bases lying between them. The CDR3 covers 14 residues. CDR3 residues: CASSNGMSNQPQHF. The CDR3 bases are TGTGCCAGCAGTAATGGTATGAGCAATCAGCCCCAGCATTTT.

The chain recombines TRBV5-1 with TRBJ1-1; a weak D match, TRBD1 (5 bases). Germline values: CDR1 SGHRS, CDR2 YFSETQ. The CDR3 has 15 amino acids. V shed 4 bases and J shed 0 bases, with 13 bases lying between them. The CDR3 loop reads CASSPQTDLNTEAFF. The CDR3 bases are TGCGCCAGCAGCCCCCAGACAGACTTGAACACTGAAGCTTTCTTT.

The V call is TRBV7-9, the J call TRBJ2-6; TRBD2 might be the D (5 bases). V lost 3 bases and J 0 bases, leaving 12 bases between the germline ends. CDR1 is SEHNR, CDR2 FQNEAQ, per germline (reference sequence). There are 17 residues in the CDR3. DNA for the CDR3: TGTGCCAGCAGCTTTTGGAGCGGCACCTCTGGGGCCAACGTCCTGACTTTC. Its translation: CASSFWSGTSGANVLTF.

This clonotype was observed many times. This chain joins TRBV10-3 and TRBJ1-1; D possibly corresponds to TRBD1 (5 bases). CDR1 and CDR2 from the germline V gene are ENHRY and SYGVKD. Trimming left V 0 bases short and J 8 bases short, with 10 bases between. The CDR3 has 13 residues. CDR3 DNA: TGTGCCATCAGTGAGTCGACGGGGGGGGAAGCTTTCTTT. The encoded protein is CAISESTGGEAFF.

This clonotype was seen at least ten times. The chain recombines TRBV7-9 with TRBJ2-2; no definite D call. Trimming took off 2 bases at V and 5 bases at J, with 12 bases between the two ends. Germline loops: CDR1 SEHNR, CDR2 FQNEAQ (reference sequence). This CDR3 spans 15 amino acids. The CDR3 sequence: CASSLWVSETGELFF. CDR3 DNA: TGTGCCAGCAGCTTATGGGTGTCAGAAACCGGGGAGCTGTTTTTT.